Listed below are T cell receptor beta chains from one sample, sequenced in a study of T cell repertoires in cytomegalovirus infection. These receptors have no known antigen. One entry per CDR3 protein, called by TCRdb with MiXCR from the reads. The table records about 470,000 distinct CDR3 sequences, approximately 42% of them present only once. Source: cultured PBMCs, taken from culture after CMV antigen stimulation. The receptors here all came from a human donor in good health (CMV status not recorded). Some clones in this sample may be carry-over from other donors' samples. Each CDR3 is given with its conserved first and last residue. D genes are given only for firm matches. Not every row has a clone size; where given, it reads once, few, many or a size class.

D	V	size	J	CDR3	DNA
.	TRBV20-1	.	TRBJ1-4	CSARDRIGAGGEKLFF	TGCAGTGCTAGAGACCGAATTGGGGCCGGGGGTGAAAAACTGTTTTTT
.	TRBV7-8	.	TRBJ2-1	CASSLESSQEQFF	TGTGCCAGCAGCTTAGAGTCCAGTCAGGAGCAGTTCTTC
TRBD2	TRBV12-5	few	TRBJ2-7	CASGLRLRGRAGYEQYF	TGTGCTAGTGGTTTGAGGTTGCGCGGGAGGGCAGGATACGAGCAGTACTTC
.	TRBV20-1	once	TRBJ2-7	CSATAYSQGYEQYF	TGCAGTGCTACTGCCTACTCGCAGGGCTACGAGCAGTACTTC
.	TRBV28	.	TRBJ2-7	CASTGDGGLDYEQYF	TGTGCCAGCACTGGGGATGGGGGTCTGGACTACGAGCAGTACTTC
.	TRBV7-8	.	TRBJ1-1	CASSLSRTEMNTEAFF	TGTGCCAGCAGCTTATCCCGGACAGAAATGAACACTGAAGCTTTCTTT
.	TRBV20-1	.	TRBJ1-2	CSARLANYGYTF	TGCAGTGCTAGACTAGCTAACTATGGCTACACCTTC
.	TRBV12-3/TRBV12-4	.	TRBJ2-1	CASTPWGNNEQFF	TGTGCCAGCACCCCCTGGGGCAACAATGAGCAGTTCTTC
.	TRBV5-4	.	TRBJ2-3	CASSLPLSTDTQYF	TGTGCCAGCAGCTTGCCCCTTAGCACAGATACGCAGTATTTT
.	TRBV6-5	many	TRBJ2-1	CASRSLLGEQFF	TGTGCCAGCAGGTCTCTGTTAGGCGAGCAGTTCTTC
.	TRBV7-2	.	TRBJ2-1	CASSLEWFNEQFF	TGTGCCAGCAGCTTAGAATGGTTCAATGAGCAGTTCTTC
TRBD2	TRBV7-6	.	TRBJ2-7	CASSYGTSGGLLGGEQYF	TGTGCCAGCAGCTATGGGACTAGCGGGGGACTTCTCGGGGGCGAGCAGTACTTC
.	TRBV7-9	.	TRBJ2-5	CASSLLDRQIQETQYF	TGTGCCAGCAGCTTATTAGACAGGCAGATTCAAGAGACCCAGTACTTC